The subject of this entry is one TCR beta chain. With 8 bases removed from V and 2 bases from J, the gap between germline ends came to 24 bases. Germline CDR1 reads SGHTA; CDR2 reads FQGNSA. CDR3 length: 17 residues. This specimen belongs to a study of OX40 agonist ivuxolimab in advanced cancers. Some clones are missing from TCRdb's copy, which holds only in-frame ones; the method was immunoSEQ multiplex PCR. The sample consists of fewer than 85,000 clones, roughly 82% of them appearing once. The V and J genes are TRBV7-2 and TRBJ1-1; D perhaps matches TRBD1 (6 bases). This TCR derives from an adult with an advanced solid tumor such as melanoma, head and neck, liver or kidney cancer. Sequenced material: CD4+ or CD8+ T cells sorted from blood, taken in a trial of the OX40 agonist ivuxolimab. CDR3: CASHGGLPRHLNTEAFF. The CDR3 region has the DNA TGTGCCAGCCATGGGGGGCTTCCTCGTCACCTAAACACTGAAGCTTTCTTT.